This T cell receptor (beta chain) was sequenced for a study of technical replicates of blood from several donors. Germline V gene data show CDR1 as LNHNV and CDR2 as YYDKDF (reference sequence). V dropped 4 bases and J dropped 4 bases, with 13 bases sitting between them. The length of the CDR3 is 14 residues. The method was immunoSEQ multiplex PCR; TCRdb's version includes in-frame clones alone and lacks a portion of them. The table lists around 80,000 clones, approximately 96% of them singletons. Source material: T cells isolated from PBMCs. This chain uses TRBV15 with TRBJ1-1; TRBD1 might be the D (5 bases). This sequence originates from a human donor in good health. This CDR3 is CATSKDNVLTEAFF. CDR3 nucleotide sequence: TGTGCCACCAGCAAGGACAATGTACTCACTGAAGCTTTCTTT.